These T cell receptor beta chains were read from a single sample in a study of blood T cells in healthy people across ages. TCRdb reanalysed the 5' RACE reads using MiXCR and keeps one entry per CDR3 protein. Of approximately 940,000 distinct CDR3 sequences in the sample, around 48% were seen once. The sequenced sample was blood. Every receptor here comes from a man aged 25 to 40 in good health. Each CDR3 is given with its conserved first and last residue. D genes are given only for firm matches. Clone size, where shown, is once, few, many, or a class for clones that have expanded.

abundance: few; v_gene: TRBV7-8; j_gene: TRBJ1-6; d_gene: NA; CDR3aa: CASSPHRVAYNSPLHF; CDR3nt: TGTGCCAGCAGCCCCCACAGGGTAGCCTATAATTCACCCCTCCACTTT
abundance: NA; v_gene: TRBV7-9; j_gene: TRBJ2-6; d_gene: TRBD1; CDR3aa: CASSSQYRTGGFGANVLTF; CDR3nt: TGTGCCAGCAGCTCGCAATATCGGACAGGGGGTTTTGGGGCCAACGTCCTGACTTTC
abundance: few; v_gene: TRBV7-9; j_gene: TRBJ1-2; d_gene: NA; CDR3aa: CASSHLLDYGYTF; CDR3nt: TGTGCCAGCAGTCACCTACTGGACTATGGCTACACCTTC
abundance: NA; v_gene: TRBV27; j_gene: TRBJ2-5; d_gene: NA; CDR3aa: CASSSTARGGEQYF; CDR3nt: TGTGCCAGCAGTTCCACCGCCCGTGGAGGGGAGCAGTACTTC
abundance: NA; v_gene: TRBV6-5; j_gene: TRBJ1-6; d_gene: NA; CDR3aa: CASSQRTENNSPLHF; CDR3nt: TGTGCCAGCAGTCAACGGACAGAGAATAATTCACCCCTCCACTTT
abundance: NA; v_gene: TRBV24-1; j_gene: TRBJ2-3; d_gene: NA; CDR3aa: CASEDRFTDTQYF; CDR3nt: TGTGCCTCAGAGGACAGATTCACAGATACGCAGTATTTT
abundance: NA; v_gene: TRBV20-1; j_gene: TRBJ2-1; d_gene: NA; CDR3aa: CSASLSAYNEQFF; CDR3nt: TGCAGTGCTAGTCTGAGTGCCTACAATGAGCAGTTCTTC
abundance: many; v_gene: TRBV11-1; j_gene: TRBJ2-3; d_gene: NA; CDR3aa: CASRLGDGDTQYF; CDR3nt: TGTGCCAGCAGGTTAGGGGATGGAGATACGCAGTATTTT
abundance: NA; v_gene: TRBV20-1; j_gene: TRBJ2-7; d_gene: NA; CDR3aa: CSARRSEGSSLEQYF; CDR3nt: TGCAGTGCTAGACGCTCGGAGGGGTCTTCTCTCGAGCAGTACTTC
abundance: NA; v_gene: TRBV4-1; j_gene: TRBJ2-1; d_gene: NA; CDR3aa: CASSPDDLLASLGNEQFF; CDR3nt: TGCGCCAGCAGTCCAGATGACCTCCTAGCCTCCTTAGGAAATGAGCAGTTCTTC
abundance: NA; v_gene: TRBV10-3; j_gene: TRBJ2-5; d_gene: NA; CDR3aa: CAIRAKDQETQYF; CDR3nt: TGTGCCATCAGAGCGAAGGACCAAGAGACCCAGTACTTC
abundance: NA; v_gene: TRBV29-1; j_gene: TRBJ2-5; d_gene: NA; CDR3aa: CSGAVGGSQETQYF; CDR3nt: TGCAGCGGGGCCGTAGGGGGGAGCCAAGAGACCCAGTACTTC
abundance: NA; v_gene: TRBV6-1; j_gene: TRBJ2-7; d_gene: NA; CDR3aa: CASSPQIETPRPSYEQYF; CDR3nt: TGTGCCAGCAGCCCGCAAATCGAAACCCCCAGGCCCTCCTACGAGCAGTACTTC
abundance: NA; v_gene: TRBV20-1; j_gene: TRBJ2-1; d_gene: TRBD2; CDR3aa: CSAREVLAEYNEQFF; CDR3nt: TGCAGTGCTAGAGAGGTACTAGCGGAATACAATGAGCAGTTCTTC
abundance: NA; v_gene: TRBV5-5; j_gene: TRBJ2-5; d_gene: TRBD1; CDR3aa: CASSLKGADETQYF; CDR3nt: TGTGCCAGCAGCTTGAAGGGGGCCGACGAGACCCAGTACTTC
abundance: NA; v_gene: TRBV20-1; j_gene: TRBJ2-3; d_gene: NA; CDR3aa: CSARVGTDTQYF; CDR3nt: TGCAGTGCTAGAGTGGGGACAGATACGCAGTATTTT
abundance: few; v_gene: TRBV7-9; j_gene: TRBJ2-7; d_gene: TRBD1; CDR3aa: CASSLRTGTGTYEQYF; CDR3nt: TGTGCCAGCAGCTTAAGAACAGGGACAGGGACCTACGAGCAGTACTTC
abundance: few; v_gene: TRBV7-8; j_gene: TRBJ1-1; d_gene: NA; CDR3aa: CASSGVGPRNTEAFF; CDR3nt: TGTGCCAGCAGCGGGGTGGGTCCAAGGAACACTGAAGCTTTCTTT
abundance: NA; v_gene: TRBV12-3/TRBV12-4; j_gene: TRBJ2-1; d_gene: TRBD2; CDR3aa: CASNPDRGGLVYNEQFF; CDR3nt: TGTGCCAGCAACCCAGACCGCGGGGGGTTGGTCTACAATGAGCAGTTCTTC
abundance: few; v_gene: TRBV3-1; j_gene: TRBJ2-5; d_gene: TRBD1; CDR3aa: CASSQRGQVVQETQYF; CDR3nt: TGTGCCAGCAGCCAAAGAGGACAGGTAGTCCAAGAGACCCAGTACTTC
abundance: NA; v_gene: TRBV7-2; j_gene: TRBJ1-1; d_gene: NA; CDR3aa: CASSFEGGEAFF; CDR3nt: TGTGCCAGCAGCTTCGAGGGAGGCGAAGCTTTCTTT